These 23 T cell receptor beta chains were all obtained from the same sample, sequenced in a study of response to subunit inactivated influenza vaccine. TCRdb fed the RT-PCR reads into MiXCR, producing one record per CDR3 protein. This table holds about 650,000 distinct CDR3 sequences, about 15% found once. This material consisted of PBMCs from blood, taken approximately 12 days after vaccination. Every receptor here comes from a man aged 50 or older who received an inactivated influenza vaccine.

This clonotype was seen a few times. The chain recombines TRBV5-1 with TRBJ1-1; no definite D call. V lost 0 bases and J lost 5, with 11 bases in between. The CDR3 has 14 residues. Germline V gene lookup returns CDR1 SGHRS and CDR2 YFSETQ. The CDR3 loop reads CASSLEPGGTEAFF. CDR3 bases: TGCGCCAGCAGCTTGGAACCAGGAGGTACTGAAGCTTTCTTT.

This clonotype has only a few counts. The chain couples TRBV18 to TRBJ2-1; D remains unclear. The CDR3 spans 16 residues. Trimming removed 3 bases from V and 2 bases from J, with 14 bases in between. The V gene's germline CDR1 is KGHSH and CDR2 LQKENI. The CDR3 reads CASSPALRSTYNEQFF. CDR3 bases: TGTGCCAGCTCACCGGCCCTGCGTAGCACCTACAATGAGCAGTTCTTC.

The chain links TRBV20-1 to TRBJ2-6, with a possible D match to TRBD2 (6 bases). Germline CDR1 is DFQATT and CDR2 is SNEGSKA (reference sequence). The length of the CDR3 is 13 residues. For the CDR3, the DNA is TGCGGAGGAGGGGTAACTGGGGCCAACGTCCTGACTTTC. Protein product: CGGGVTGANVLTF.

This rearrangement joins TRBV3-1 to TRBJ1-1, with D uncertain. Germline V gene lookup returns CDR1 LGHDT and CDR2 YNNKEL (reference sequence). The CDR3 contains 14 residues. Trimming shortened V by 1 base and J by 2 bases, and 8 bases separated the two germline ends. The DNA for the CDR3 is TGTGCCAGCAGCCAAGCGGGCCCTAACACTGAAGCTTTCTTT. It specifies CASSQAGPNTEAFF.

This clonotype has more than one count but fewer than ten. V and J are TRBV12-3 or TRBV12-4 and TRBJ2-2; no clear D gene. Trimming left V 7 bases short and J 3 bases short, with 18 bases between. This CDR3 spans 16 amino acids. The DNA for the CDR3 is TGTGCCAGCACCCATACTCCCTTCGGCTACACCGGGGAGCTGTTTTTT. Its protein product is CASTHTPFGYTGELFF.

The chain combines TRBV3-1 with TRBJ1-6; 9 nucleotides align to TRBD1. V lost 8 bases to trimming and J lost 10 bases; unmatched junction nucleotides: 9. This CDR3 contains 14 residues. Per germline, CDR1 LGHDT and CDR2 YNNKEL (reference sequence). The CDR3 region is CASGAKDRGSPLHF. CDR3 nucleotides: TGTGCCAGCGGGGCTAAGGACAGGGGCTCACCCCTCCACTTT. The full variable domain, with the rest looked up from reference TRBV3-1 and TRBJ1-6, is DTAVSQTPKYLVTQMGNDKSIKCEQNLGHDTMYWYKQDSKKFLKIMFSYNNKELIINETVPNRFSPKSPDKAHLNLHINSLELGDSAVYFCASGAKDRGSPLHFGNGTRLTVT.

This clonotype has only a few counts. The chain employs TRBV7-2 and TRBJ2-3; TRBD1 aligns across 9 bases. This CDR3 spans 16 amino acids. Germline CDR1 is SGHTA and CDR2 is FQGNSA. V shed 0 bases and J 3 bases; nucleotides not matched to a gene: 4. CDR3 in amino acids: CASSLARTGVTDTQYF. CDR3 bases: TGTGCCAGCAGCTTAGCGAGGACAGGGGTTACAGATACGCAGTATTTT.

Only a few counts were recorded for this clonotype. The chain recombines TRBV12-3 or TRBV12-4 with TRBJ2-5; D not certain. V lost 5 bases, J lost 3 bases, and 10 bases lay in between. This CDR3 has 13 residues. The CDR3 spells CASSRVQKETQYF. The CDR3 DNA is TGTGCCAGCAGTAGGGTACAGAAAGAGACCCAGTACTTC.

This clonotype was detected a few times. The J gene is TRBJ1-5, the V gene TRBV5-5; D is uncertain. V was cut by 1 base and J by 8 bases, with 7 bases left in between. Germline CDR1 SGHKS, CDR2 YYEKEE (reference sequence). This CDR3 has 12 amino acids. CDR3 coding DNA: TGTGCCAGCAGCTTGACGGGAAAGCCCCAGCATTTT. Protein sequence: CASSLTGKPQHF.

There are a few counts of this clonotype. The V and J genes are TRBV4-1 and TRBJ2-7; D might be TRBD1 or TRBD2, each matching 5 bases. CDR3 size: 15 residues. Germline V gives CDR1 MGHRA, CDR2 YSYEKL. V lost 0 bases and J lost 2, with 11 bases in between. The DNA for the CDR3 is TGCGCCAGCAGCCAAGATGCCGGGGCCCCCTACGAGCAGTACTTC. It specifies CASSQDAGAPYEQYF.

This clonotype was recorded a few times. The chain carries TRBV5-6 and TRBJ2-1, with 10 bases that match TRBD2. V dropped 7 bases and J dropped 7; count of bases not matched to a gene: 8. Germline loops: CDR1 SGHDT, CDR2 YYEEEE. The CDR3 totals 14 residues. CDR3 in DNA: TGTGCCAGCGGTAGAGAACTAGCGGGAAATGAGCAGTTCTTC. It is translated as CASGRELAGNEQFF.

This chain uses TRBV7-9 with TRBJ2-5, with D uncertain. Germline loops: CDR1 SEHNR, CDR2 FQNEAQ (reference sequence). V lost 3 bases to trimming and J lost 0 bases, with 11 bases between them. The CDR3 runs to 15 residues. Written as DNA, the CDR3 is TGTGCCAGCAGCTTTATACCCCGTAACCAAGAGACCCAGTACTTC. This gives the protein CASSFIPRNQETQYF.

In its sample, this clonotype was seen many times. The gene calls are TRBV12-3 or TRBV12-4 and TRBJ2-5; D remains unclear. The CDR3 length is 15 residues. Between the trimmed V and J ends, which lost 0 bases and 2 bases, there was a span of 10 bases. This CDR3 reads CASSLAPSTQETQYF. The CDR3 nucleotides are TGTGCCAGCAGTTTAGCGCCATCAACACAAGAGACCCAGTACTTC.

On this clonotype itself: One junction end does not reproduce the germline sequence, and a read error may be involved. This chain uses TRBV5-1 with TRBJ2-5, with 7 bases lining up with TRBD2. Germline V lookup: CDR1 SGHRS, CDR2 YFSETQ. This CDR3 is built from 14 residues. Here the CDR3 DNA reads TGCGCCAGCAAGACTAGCTGGGTAGGAGAGACCCACTACTTC. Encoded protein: CASKTSWVGETHYF.

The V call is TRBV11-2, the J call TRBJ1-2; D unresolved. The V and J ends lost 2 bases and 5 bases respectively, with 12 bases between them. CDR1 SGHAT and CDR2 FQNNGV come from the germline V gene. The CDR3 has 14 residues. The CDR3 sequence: CASSLRGRNYGYTF. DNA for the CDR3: TGTGCCAGCAGCTTAAGAGGGAGAAATTATGGCTACACCTTC. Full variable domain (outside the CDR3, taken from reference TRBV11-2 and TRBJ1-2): EAGVAQSPRYKIIEKRQSVAFWCNPISGHATLYWYQQILGQGPKLLIQFQNNGVVDDSQLPKDRFSAERLKGVDSTLKIQPAKLEDSAVYLCASSLRGRNYGYTFGSGTRLTVV.

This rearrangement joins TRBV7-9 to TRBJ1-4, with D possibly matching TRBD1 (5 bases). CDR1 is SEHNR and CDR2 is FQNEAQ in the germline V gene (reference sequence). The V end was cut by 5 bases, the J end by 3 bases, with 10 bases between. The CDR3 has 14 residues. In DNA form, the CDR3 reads TGTGCCAGCAGCGCAGGGTTAGCTAATGAAAAACTGTTTTTT. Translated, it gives CASSAGLANEKLFF.

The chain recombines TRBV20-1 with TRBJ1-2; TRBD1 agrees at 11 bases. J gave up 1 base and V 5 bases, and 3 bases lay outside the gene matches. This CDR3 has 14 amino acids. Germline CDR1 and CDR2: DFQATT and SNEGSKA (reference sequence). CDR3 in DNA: TGCAGTGCTTGGGGACAGGGGGTTAACTATGGCTACACCTTC. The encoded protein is CSAWGQGVNYGYTF.

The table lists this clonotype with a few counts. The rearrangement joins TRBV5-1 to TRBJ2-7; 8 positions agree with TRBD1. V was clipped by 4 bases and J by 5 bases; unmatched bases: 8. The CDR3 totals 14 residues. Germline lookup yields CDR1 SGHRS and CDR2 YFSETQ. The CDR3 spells CASSIGQGSNEQYF. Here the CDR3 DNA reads TGCGCCAGCAGCATAGGACAGGGCAGCAACGAGCAGTACTTC.

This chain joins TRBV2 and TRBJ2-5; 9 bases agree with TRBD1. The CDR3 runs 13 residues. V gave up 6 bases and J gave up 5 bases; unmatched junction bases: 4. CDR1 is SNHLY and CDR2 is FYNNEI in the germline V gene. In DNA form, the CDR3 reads TGTGCCAGCAGGGGACAGGGCGGTGAGACCCAGTACTTC. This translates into CASRGQGGETQYF. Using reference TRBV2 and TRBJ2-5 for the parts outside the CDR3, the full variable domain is EPEVTQTPSHQVTQMGQEVILRCVPISNHLYFYWYRQILGQKVEFLVSFYNNEISEKSEIFDDQFSVERPDGSNFTLKIRSTKLEDSAMYFCASRGQGGETQYFGPGTRLLVL.

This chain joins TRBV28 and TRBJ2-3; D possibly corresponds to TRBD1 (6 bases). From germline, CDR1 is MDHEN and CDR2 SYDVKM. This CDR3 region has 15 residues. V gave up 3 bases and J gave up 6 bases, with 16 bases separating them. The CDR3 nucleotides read TGTGCCAGCAGTTTCCTCGTGGCAGGGGCGGATACGCAGTATTTT. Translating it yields CASSFLVAGADTQYF. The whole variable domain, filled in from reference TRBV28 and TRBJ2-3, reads DVKVTQSSRYLVKRTGEKVFLECVQDMDHENMFWYRQDPGLGLRLIYFSYDVKMKEKGDIPEGYSVSREKKERFSLILESASTNQTSMYLCASSFLVAGADTQYFGPGTRLTVL.

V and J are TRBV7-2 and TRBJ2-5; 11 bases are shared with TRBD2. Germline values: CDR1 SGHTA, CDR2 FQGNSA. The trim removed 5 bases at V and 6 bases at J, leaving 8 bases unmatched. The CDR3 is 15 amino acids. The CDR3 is CASSDTSGGWKTQYF. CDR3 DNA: TGTGCCAGCAGCGACACTAGCGGGGGTTGGAAGACCCAGTACTTC.

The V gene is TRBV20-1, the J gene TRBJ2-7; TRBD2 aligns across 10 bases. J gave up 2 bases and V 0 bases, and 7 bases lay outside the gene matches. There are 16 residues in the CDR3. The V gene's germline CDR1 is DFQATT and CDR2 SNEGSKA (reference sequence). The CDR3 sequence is CSARDVLAGPTYEQYF. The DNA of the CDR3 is TGCAGTGCTAGAGATGTACTAGCGGGGCCTACCTACGAGCAGTACTTC.

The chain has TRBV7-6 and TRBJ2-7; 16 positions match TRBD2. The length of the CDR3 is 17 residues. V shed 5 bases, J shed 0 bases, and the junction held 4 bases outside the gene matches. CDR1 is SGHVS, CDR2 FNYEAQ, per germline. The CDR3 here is CASSAGLAGGSSYEQYF. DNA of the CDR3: TGTGCCAGCAGCGCGGGACTAGCGGGGGGGAGCTCCTACGAGCAGTACTTC.